The 18 T cell receptor beta chains below come from one sample, sequenced in a study of blood T cell repertoires in COVID-19. Measured with immunoSEQ multiplex PCR; TCRdb has only the in-frame clones, and not every one. The table records over 250,000 clones, approximately 89% of them present only once. Sequenced material: peripheral blood. These receptor sequences come from a woman between 45 and 65 years old with acute or convalescent COVID-19.

This chain uses TRBV7-3 with TRBJ2-7; 12 bases line up with TRBD2. Germline V gives CDR1 SGHTA, CDR2 FQGTGA. V lost 6 bases, J lost 2 bases, and 11 bases stayed unmatched. This CDR3 has 17 residues. CDR3: CASRQPRTSGTPYEQYF. In DNA, the CDR3 is TGTGCCAGCAGACAACCGCGGACTAGCGGGACGCCCTACGAGCAGTACTTC.

J is TRBJ2-1 and V is TRBV2; D is perhaps TRBD2 (5 bases). Germline CDR1 is SNHLY and CDR2 is FYNNEI. V was shortened by 5 bases and J by 2 bases, with 7 bases between the two germline ends. The CDR3 spans 13 residues. The CDR3 DNA follows: TGTGCCAGCAGTATCGGGACCTACAATGAGCAGTTCTTC. Its translation: CASSIGTYNEQFF.

The V and J genes are TRBV19 and TRBJ2-5; D is perhaps TRBD2 (5 bases). The CDR3 runs to 15 residues. Germline loops: CDR1 LNHDA, CDR2 SQIVND (reference sequence). Trimming cost V 6 bases and J 5 bases, with 19 bases left between them. CDR3 sequence: CASSDSPGRRETQYF. In DNA form, the CDR3 reads TGTGCCAGTAGCGATTCCCCGGGAAGGAGGGAGACCCAGTACTTC.

V and J are TRBV23-1 and TRBJ2-5; D remains unclear. TRBV23-1 carries the ORF label, with uncertain function. Between the trimmed V and J ends, which lost 0 bases and 1 base, there was a span of 6 bases. The length of the CDR3 is 14 residues. As DNA, the CDR3 is TGCGCCAGCAGTCAATCGATGCGCCAAGAGACCCAGTACTTC. This translates into CASSQSMRQETQYF.

The rearrangement joins TRBV12-5 to TRBJ1-1; 7 bases line up with TRBD1. From germline, CDR1 is LGHNT and CDR2 FRNRAP. The CDR3 spans 16 residues. Trimming at V came to 0 bases and at J to 4 bases, leaving 8 bases not matched to a gene. The CDR3 region is CASGLVLKGGGTEAFF. The CDR3 nucleotides are TGTGCTAGTGGTTTGGTACTTAAAGGGGGCGGCACTGAAGCTTTCTTT.

This clone has only a few counts. This chain uses TRBV12-3 or TRBV12-4 with TRBJ2-5; D gene unclear. The CDR3 runs to 13 residues. V was trimmed by 4 bases and J by 5 bases, leaving 11 bases between them. This chain's CDR3 is CASSSWAPETQYF. The CDR3 nucleotides read TGTGCCAGCAGTTCTTGGGCTCCCGAGACCCAGTACTTC.

V usage is TRBV5-1 and J usage is TRBJ2-3; the match to TRBD2 covers 10 bases. From germline, CDR1 is SGHRS and CDR2 YFSETQ. Losses at the gene ends were 1 base for V and 6 bases for J; bases not matched to a gene: 8. The CDR3 runs to 16 residues. The CDR3 DNA is TGCGCCAGCAGCTTGTTTAGAGCGGGGGGGCTTGATACGCAGTATTTT. It encodes CASSLFRAGGLDTQYF.

The V and J genes are TRBV28 and TRBJ2-7, with D possibly matching TRBD2 (5 bases). The germline V gene encodes CDR1 MDHEN and CDR2 SYDVKM. The length of the CDR3 is 12 residues. V was shortened by 6 bases and J by 8 bases, with 14 bases between the two germline ends. The CDR3 DNA follows: TGTGCCAGCAGACTAGACCCCTTCCAGCAGTACTTC. Amino acid sequence: CASRLDPFQQYF.

V and J are TRBV18 and TRBJ2-1, with 7 bases lining up with TRBD1. This CDR3 region has 13 residues. V gave up 3 bases and J gave up 9 bases; unmatched junction bases: 5. The germline gives CDR1 KGHSH, CDR2 LQKENI. In DNA form, the CDR3 reads TGTGCCAGCTCACCCCAGACAGGGCGTGAGCAGTTCTTC. It is translated as CASSPQTGREQFF.

The chain carries TRBV5-1 and TRBJ1-3, with 11 nucleotides matching TRBD1. The CDR3 length is 14 residues. V shed 4 bases and J 7 bases; nucleotides not matched to a gene: 4. From germline, CDR1 is SGHRS and CDR2 YFSETQ. The CDR3 is CASSTGQGGNTIYF. The CDR3 nucleotides are TGCGCCAGCAGCACGGGACAGGGGGGGAACACCATATATTTT.

This sequence joins TRBV28 and TRBJ2-1; D is unclear. The length of the CDR3 is 15 residues. From germline, CDR1 is MDHEN and CDR2 SYDVKM. V was trimmed by 8 bases and J by 0 bases, leaving 14 bases between them. Here the CDR3 reads CASHTRWSSYNEQFF. The CDR3 DNA sequence: TGTGCCAGCCACACCCGTTGGAGCTCCTACAATGAGCAGTTCTTC.

In its sample, this clone was seen once. J is TRBJ1-4 and V is TRBV18; D may be TRBD1 (6 bases). Trimming cost V 4 bases and J 3 bases, with 6 bases left between them. CDR1 and CDR2 (germline): KGHSH, LQKENI. The CDR3 runs 13 residues. The CDR3 DNA is TGTGCCAGCTCACAGGGGGCTAATGAAAAACTGTTTTTT. This encodes CASSQGANEKLFF.

The CDR3 nucleotides read TGTGCCAGTAGTATAGGGAGGGGTAGCAATCAGCCCCAGCATTTT. Translated, it gives CASSIGRGSNQPQHF. The genes are TRBV19 and TRBJ1-5, with D possibly TRBD1 on 5 matching bases. The CDR3 is 15 residues long. Germline CDR1 is LNHDA and CDR2 is SQIVND (reference sequence). The V end lost 1 base, the J end lost 0 bases, and 7 bases lay between the germline ends.

The rearrangement joins TRBV20-1 to TRBJ2-7, with a possible D match to TRBD1 (6 bases). The CDR3 runs to 16 residues. Germline values: CDR1 DFQATT, CDR2 SNEGSKA (reference sequence). Trimming removed 3 bases from V and 0 bases from J, with 18 bases in between. The CDR3 protein is CSASDYWTASSYEQYF. The CDR3 bases are TGCAGTGCTAGTGATTACTGGACAGCCAGCTCCTACGAGCAGTACTTC.

This rearrangement joins TRBV7-9 to TRBJ1-1; TRBD1 is a possible D gene (5 bases). Germline CDR1 and CDR2: SEHNR and FQNEAQ (reference sequence). V lost 5 bases to trimming and J lost 1 base, with 11 bases between them. The CDR3 loop spans 14 amino acids. CDR3 bases: TGTGCCAGCAGCCCGTCGACAGAGAACACTGAAGCTTTCTTT. Translating it yields CASSPSTENTEAFF.

The genes are TRBV28 and TRBJ2-1, with 7 bases that match TRBD1. The CDR3 consists of 12 residues. V gave up 5 bases and J gave up 8 bases; unmatched junction bases: 3. CDR1 and CDR2 from the germline V gene are MDHEN and SYDVKM. CDR3 region: CASSTGADEQFF. The CDR3 region has the DNA TGTGCCAGCAGTACAGGGGCTGATGAGCAGTTCTTC.

In DNA form, the CDR3 reads TGTGCCAGCTCACCGAGGAGTGGGGGGGACACTGAAGCTTTCTTT. It specifies CASSPRSGGDTEAFF. The V and J genes are TRBV18 and TRBJ1-1; a possible D gene is TRBD1 (5 bases). Germline CDR1 KGHSH, CDR2 LQKENI. The CDR3 is 15 residues long. V lost 3 bases, J lost 3 bases, and 14 bases lay in between.

J is TRBJ2-1 and V is TRBV5-6, with a possible D match to TRBD2 (5 bases). Germline CDR1 is SGHDT and CDR2 is YYEEEE. The CDR3 sequence is 16 residues long. The V end lost 2 bases, the J end lost 0 bases, and 12 bases lay between the germline ends. This CDR3 reads CASSFGTGNSYNEQFF. CDR3 DNA sequence: TGTGCCAGCAGCTTCGGTACGGGAAACTCCTACAATGAGCAGTTCTTC.